This TCR beta chain was captured by sequencing in a study of T-cell reconstitution after alpha-beta-depleted transplantation in children. Unique molecular identifiers were incorporated into the prepared TCRbeta library. TCRdb re-analysed the PCR reads in MiXCR, keeping a single row per CDR3 protein. The sample contains about 360,000 distinct CDR3 sequences, about 14% of which appear only once. The V end was cut by 6 bases, the J end by 4 bases, with 9 bases between. The CDR3 totals 12 residues. The chain has TRBV12-3 or TRBV12-4 and TRBJ2-5; D unresolved. This sequence originates from a human donor who donated a stem cell graft to a child with Fanconi anemia. Sequenced here: PBMCs, sampled from the stem cell graft. CDR3 sequence reads: CASSIVGETQYF. The CDR3 DNA reads TGTGCCAGCAGCATAGTGGGAGAGACCCAGTACTTC.